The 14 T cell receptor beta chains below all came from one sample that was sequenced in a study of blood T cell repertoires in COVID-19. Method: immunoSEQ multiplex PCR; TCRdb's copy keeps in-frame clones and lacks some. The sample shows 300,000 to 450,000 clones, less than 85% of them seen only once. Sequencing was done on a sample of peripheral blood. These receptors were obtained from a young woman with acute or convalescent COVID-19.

The CDR3 sequence: CASSFLAQREGWGTDTQYF. In nucleotides, the CDR3 is TGCGCCAGCAGCTTCCTGGCCCAGCGGGAGGGCTGGGGCACAGATACGCAGTATTTT. The chain recombines TRBV5-1 with TRBJ2-3; 10 positions agree with TRBD2. Trimming removed 2 bases from V and 1 base from J; junction bases left unmatched: 13. The CDR3 consists of 19 residues. Germline V gene sequence: CDR1 SGHRS, CDR2 YFSETQ.

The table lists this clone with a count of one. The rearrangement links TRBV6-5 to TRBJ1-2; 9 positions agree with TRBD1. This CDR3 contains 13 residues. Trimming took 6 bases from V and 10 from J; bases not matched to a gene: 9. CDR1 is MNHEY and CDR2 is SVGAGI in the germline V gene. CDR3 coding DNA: TGTGCCAGCAGACGAGAACAGGGGGCCGCCTACACCTTC. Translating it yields CASRREQGAAYTF.

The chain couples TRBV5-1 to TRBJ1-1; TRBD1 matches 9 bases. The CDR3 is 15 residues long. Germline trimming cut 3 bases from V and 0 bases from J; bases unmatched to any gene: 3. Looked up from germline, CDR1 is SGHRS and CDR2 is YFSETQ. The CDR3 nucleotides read TGCGCCAGCAGCTCAGGGACAGGGATGAACACTGAAGCTTTCTTT. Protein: CASSSGTGMNTEAFF.

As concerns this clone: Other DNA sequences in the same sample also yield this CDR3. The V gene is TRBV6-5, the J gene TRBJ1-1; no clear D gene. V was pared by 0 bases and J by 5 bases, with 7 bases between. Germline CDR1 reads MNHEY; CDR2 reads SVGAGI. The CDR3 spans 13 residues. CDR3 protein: CASSYSRGTEAFF. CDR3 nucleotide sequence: TGTGCCAGCAGTTACTCGAGAGGGACTGAAGCTTTCTTT.

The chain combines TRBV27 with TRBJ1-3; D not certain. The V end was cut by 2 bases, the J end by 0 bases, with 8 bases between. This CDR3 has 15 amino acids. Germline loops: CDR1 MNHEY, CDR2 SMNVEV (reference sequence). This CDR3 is CASSLRGASGNTIYF. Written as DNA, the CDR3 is TGTGCCAGCAGTTTACGGGGTGCCTCTGGAAACACCATATATTTT.

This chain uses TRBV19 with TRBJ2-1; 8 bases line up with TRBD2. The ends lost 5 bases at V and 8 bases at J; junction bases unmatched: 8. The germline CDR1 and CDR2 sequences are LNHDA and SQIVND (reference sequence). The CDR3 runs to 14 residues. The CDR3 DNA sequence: TGTGCCAGTAGTCCGACTAGCGCCCTCGATGAGCAGTTCTTC. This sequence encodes CASSPTSALDEQFF.

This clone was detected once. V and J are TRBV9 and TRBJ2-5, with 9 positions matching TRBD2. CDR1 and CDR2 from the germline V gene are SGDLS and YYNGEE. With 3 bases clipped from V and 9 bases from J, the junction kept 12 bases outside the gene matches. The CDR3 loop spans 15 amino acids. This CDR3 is CASSAAGGPLNAQYF. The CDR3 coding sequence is TGTGCCAGCAGCGCCGCGGGGGGGCCCCTTAATGCCCAGTACTTC.

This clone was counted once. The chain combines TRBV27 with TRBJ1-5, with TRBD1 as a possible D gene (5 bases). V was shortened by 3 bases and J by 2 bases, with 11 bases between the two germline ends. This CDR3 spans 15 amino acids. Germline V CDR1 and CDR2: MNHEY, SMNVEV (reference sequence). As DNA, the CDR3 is TGTGCCAGCAGTTTTAAGGGGAATGGCAATCAGCCCCAGCATTTT. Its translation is CASSFKGNGNQPQHF.

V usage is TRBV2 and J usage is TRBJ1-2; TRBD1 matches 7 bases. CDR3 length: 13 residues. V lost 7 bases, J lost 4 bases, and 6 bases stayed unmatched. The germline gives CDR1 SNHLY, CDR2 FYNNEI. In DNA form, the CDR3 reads TGTGCCAGCAACCAGAGGGGGCTCTATGGCTACACCTTC. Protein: CASNQRGLYGYTF. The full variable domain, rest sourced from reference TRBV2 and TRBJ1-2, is EPEVTQTPSHQVTQMGQEVILRCVPISNHLYFYWYRQILGQKVEFLVSFYNNEISEKSEIFDDQFSVERPDGSNFTLKIRSTKLEDSAMYFCASNQRGLYGYTFGSGTRLTVV.

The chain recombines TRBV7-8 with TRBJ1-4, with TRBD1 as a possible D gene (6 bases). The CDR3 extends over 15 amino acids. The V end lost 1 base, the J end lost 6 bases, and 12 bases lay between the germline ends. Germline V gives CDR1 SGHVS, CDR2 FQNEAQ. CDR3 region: CASSLDRQDDEKLFF. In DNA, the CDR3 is TGTGCCAGCAGCTTAGACCGACAGGACGATGAAAAACTGTTTTTT.

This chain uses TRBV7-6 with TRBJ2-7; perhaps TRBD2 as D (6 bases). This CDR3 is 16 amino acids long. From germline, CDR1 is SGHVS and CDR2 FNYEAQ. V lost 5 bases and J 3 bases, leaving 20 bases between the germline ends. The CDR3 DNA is TGTGCCAGCAGCCCCGAGGTTGTCCAGGGAGGCTACGAGCAGTACTTC. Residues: CASSPEVVQGGYEQYF.

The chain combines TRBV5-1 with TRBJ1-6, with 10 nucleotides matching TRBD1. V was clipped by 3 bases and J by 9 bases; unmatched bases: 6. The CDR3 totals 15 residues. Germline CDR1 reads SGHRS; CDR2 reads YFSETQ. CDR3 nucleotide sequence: TGCGCCAGCAGCTCCCGGGACAGGGGTTCTTCACCCCTCCACTTT. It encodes CASSSRDRGSSPLHF.

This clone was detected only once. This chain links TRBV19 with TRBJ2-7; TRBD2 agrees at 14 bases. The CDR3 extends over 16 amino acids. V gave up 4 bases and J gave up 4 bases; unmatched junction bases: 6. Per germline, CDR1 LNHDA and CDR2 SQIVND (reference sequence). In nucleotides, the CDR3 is TGTGCCAGTAGTAACGGACTAGCGGGGGGCCTTTACGAGCAGTACTTC. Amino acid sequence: CASSNGLAGGLYEQYF.

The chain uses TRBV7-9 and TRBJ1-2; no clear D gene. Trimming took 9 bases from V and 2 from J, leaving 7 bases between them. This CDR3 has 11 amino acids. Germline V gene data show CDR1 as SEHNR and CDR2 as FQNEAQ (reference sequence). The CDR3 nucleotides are TGTGCCAGTACAGACAACTATGGCTACACCTTC. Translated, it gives CASTDNYGYTF.